This TCR beta chain is from a study of neurological immune-mediated disorders. Findings and caveats of the study: CDR3 amino acid sequences of expanded clones were not shared across subjects, a result suggesting private repertoires in all groups. The greatest TCR clonal expansion appeared in HTLV-1-associated myelopathy and the smallest, falling below healthy controls, in multiple sclerosis.

This clonotype appeared many times. Antigen unknown. The V gene's germline CDR1 is MNHEY and CDR2 SMNVEV (reference sequence). V dropped 10 bases and J dropped 7; count of bases not matched to a gene: 17. The CDR3 extends over 15 amino acids. Every sequencing run gave over 170 million TCR-beta sequences, taken from 15-18 subjects. TCRdb used MiXCR to reprocess the 5' RACE reads, holding one entry per CDR3 protein. The sample lists about 48,000 distinct CDR3 sequences, roughly 13% occurring once. Time point specified: longitudinal time-point 3. The sequencing input was PBMCs. The sequence came from a male donor with HTLV-1-associated myelopathy (HAM/TSP). The gene calls are TRBV27 and TRBJ2-7; 9 bases align to TRBD1. The CDR3 bases are TGTGCCACCACATTTCTAGGACAGGGGACGAAGGAGCAGTACTTC. Amino acids: CATTFLGQGTKEQYF.